Following are 15 T cell receptor beta chains from one sample sequenced in a study of control samples from healthy donors and cancer patients. TCRdb keeps only in-frame clones here, not all; method: immunoSEQ multiplex PCR. This sample carries more than 150,000 clones, nearly 95% of them seen once, and the ten largest clones take about 2.4%. Sequenced material: blood. Source of these receptors: a man aged 50 or older in good health.

The rearrangement links TRBV27 to TRBJ2-3, with 13 bases fitting TRBD2. V dropped 7 bases and J dropped 3; count of bases not matched to a gene: 4. The V gene's germline CDR1 is MNHEY and CDR2 SMNVEV (reference sequence). The CDR3 runs to 15 residues. CDR3 nucleotide sequence: TGTGCCAGCAAAGGGACTAGCGGGATAACAGATACGCAGTATTTT. Its translation: CASKGTSGITDTQYF.

The chain couples TRBV2 to TRBJ1-5; D is unresolved. The V gene's germline CDR1 is SNHLY and CDR2 FYNNEI. With 4 bases removed from V and 2 bases from J, the gap between germline ends came to 12 bases. This CDR3 spans 15 amino acids. CDR3 amino acids: CASSATNVGNQPQHF. The CDR3 DNA reads as TGTGCCAGCAGTGCGACCAACGTGGGCAATCAGCCCCAGCATTTT.

The chain joins TRBV18 to TRBJ2-1; TRBD2 agrees at 7 bases. The CDR3 length is 20 residues. Germline CDR1 and CDR2: KGHSH and LQKENI. V was clipped by 2 bases and J by 3 bases; unmatched bases: 19. The CDR3 here is CASSPGWASGPLRDYNEQFF. The CDR3 DNA is TGTGCCAGCTCACCAGGGTGGGCTAGCGGACCATTAAGGGACTACAATGAGCAGTTCTTC.

This chain uses TRBV2 with TRBJ2-1, with D perhaps matching TRBD2 (6 bases). This CDR3 spans 16 amino acids. From germline, CDR1 is SNHLY and CDR2 FYNNEI. Trimming removed 3 bases from V and 7 bases from J, with 19 bases in between. This CDR3 reads CASSDIGRDLTNEQFF. CDR3 DNA: TGTGCCAGCAGTGACATCGGGAGAGACCTCACAAATGAGCAGTTCTTC.

This clone is a singleton in its sample. The V gene is TRBV19, the J gene TRBJ2-5; D might be TRBD1 (6 bases). Germline V gives CDR1 LNHDA, CDR2 SQIVND (reference sequence). V lost 4 bases, J lost 5 bases, and 11 bases lay in between. The CDR3 extends over 13 amino acids. This CDR3 reads CASSNRVDETQYF. In nucleotides, the CDR3 is TGTGCCAGTAGTAACAGGGTGGATGAGACCCAGTACTTC.

This CDR3 is CASSPAGIGNSPLHF. The CDR3 bases are TGTGCCAGCTCACCAGCGGGGATCGGTAATTCACCCCTCCACTTT. The chain links TRBV18 to TRBJ1-6; D not certain. V lost 2 bases and J 6 bases, leaving 11 bases between the germline ends. CDR3 length equals 15 residues. CDR1 and CDR2 (germline): KGHSH, LQKENI.

The V call is TRBV2, the J call TRBJ1-5; D unclear. This CDR3 contains 12 residues. Germline CDR1 is SNHLY and CDR2 is FYNNEI. V lost 3 bases and J 7 bases, leaving 7 bases between the germline ends. CDR3 bases: TGTGCCAGCAGTGAGAGTGGCCAGCCCCAGCATTTT. This translates into CASSESGQPQHF. Looking up the rest from reference TRBV2 and TRBJ1-5 gives the full variable domain: EPEVTQTPSHQVTQMGQEVILRCVPISNHLYFYWYRQILGQKVEFLVSFYNNEISEKSEIFDDQFSVERPDGSNFTLKIRSTKLEDSAMYFCASSESGQPQHFGDGTRLSIL.

The genes are TRBV7-3 and TRBJ1-1; unclear D gene. The V gene's germline CDR1 is SGHTA and CDR2 FQGTGA. Trimming pared 7 bases from V and 4 bases from J, leaving 19 bases between. The CDR3 covers 15 residues. The CDR3, as DNA: TGTGCCAGCACGTTACAGCCCTCCTTGGGCACTGAAGCTTTCTTT. Translation gives CASTLQPSLGTEAFF.

The genes are TRBV11-2 and TRBJ2-3, with TRBD1 as a possible D gene (5 bases). Germline values: CDR1 SGHAT, CDR2 FQNNGV. The CDR3 loop spans 12 amino acids. Between the trimmed V and J ends, which lost 7 bases and 3 bases, there was a span of 8 bases. The CDR3 here is CASNDRTDTQYF. The CDR3 DNA follows: TGTGCCAGCAACGACAGAACAGATACGCAGTATTTT.

This chain connects TRBV3-1 (or the pseudogene TRBV3-2) to TRBJ1-2; a weak D match, TRBD1 (6 bases). Germline V gene sequence: CDR1 LGHDT, CDR2 YNNKEL (reference sequence). Between the trimmed V and J ends, which lost 4 bases and 5 bases, there was a span of 11 bases. This CDR3 has 13 amino acids. This CDR3 is CASSRRGEYGYTF. The CDR3 DNA sequence: TGTGCCAGCAGCCGCAGGGGCGAGTATGGCTACACCTTC.

V gene TRBV7-6 combines with J gene TRBJ1-2; 8 bases line up with TRBD1. V shed 1 base, J shed 5 bases, and the junction held 6 bases outside the gene matches. The CDR3 sequence is 15 residues long. Germline-derived CDR1 and CDR2 are SGHVS and FNYEAQ. The CDR3 DNA follows: TGTGCCAGCAGCTTAGGGCAGGGGGCTGGATATGGCTACACCTTC. As protein: CASSLGQGAGYGYTF.

This clone was found once. V and J are TRBV12-3 or TRBV12-4 and TRBJ1-2; D gene ambiguous. The CDR3 has 10 amino acids. V dropped 2 bases and J dropped 5 bases, with 0 bases sitting between them. As DNA, the CDR3 is TGTGCCAGCAGTTTATATGGCTACACCTTC. Translated: CASSLYGYTF.

This sequence joins TRBV16 and TRBJ1-1; no clear D. V lost 0 bases and J lost 1, with 3 bases in between. CDR1 is KGHSY, CDR2 FQNENV, per germline. There are 13 residues in the CDR3. The CDR3 DNA sequence: TGTGCCAGCAGCCAATCGAGGAACACTGAAGCTTTCTTT. This encodes CASSQSRNTEAFF.

The rearrangement joins TRBV9 to TRBJ2-1; a weak D match, TRBD2 (6 bases). V was shortened by 4 bases and J by 0 bases, with 11 bases between the two germline ends. Per the germline V gene, CDR1 is SGDLS and CDR2 is YYNGEE. The CDR3 has 15 amino acids. The CDR3 protein is CASSTDGGSYNEQFF. CDR3 DNA sequence: TGTGCCAGCAGCACCGACGGGGGCTCCTACAATGAGCAGTTCTTC.

The rearrangement links TRBV6-5 to TRBJ1-2; D gene unclear. The CDR3 is made up of 13 amino acids. Trimming pared 8 bases from V and 7 bases from J, leaving 17 bases between. The germline CDR1 and CDR2 sequences are MNHEY and SVGAGI. The CDR3 region has the DNA TGTGCCAGCGGATTAAAGGGCGGGCTTGGCTACACCTTC. Its translation: CASGLKGGLGYTF.